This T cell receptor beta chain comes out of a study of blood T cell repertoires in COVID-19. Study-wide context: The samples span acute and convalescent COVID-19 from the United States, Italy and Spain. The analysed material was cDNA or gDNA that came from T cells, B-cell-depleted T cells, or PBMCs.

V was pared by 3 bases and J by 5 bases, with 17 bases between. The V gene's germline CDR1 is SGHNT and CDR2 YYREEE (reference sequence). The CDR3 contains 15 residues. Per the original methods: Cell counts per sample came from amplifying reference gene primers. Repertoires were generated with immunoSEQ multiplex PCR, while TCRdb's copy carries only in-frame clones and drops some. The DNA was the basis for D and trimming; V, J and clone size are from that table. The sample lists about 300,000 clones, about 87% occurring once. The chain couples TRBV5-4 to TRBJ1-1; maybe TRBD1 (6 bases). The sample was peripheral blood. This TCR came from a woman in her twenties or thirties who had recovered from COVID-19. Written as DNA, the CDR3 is TGTGCCAGCAGCTCAGGGGACGGCGGGAGTACTGAAGCTTTCTTT. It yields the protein CASSSGDGGSTEAFF. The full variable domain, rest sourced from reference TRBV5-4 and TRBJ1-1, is ETGVTQSPTHLIKTRGQQVTLRCSSQSGHNTVSWYQQALGQGPQFIFQYYREEENGRGNFPPRFSGLQFPNYSSELNVNALELDDSALYLCASSSGDGGSTEAFFGQGTRLTVV.